This TCR beta chain was obtained from a study of blood T cell repertoires in COVID-19. Study in general: T cells, B-cell-depleted T cells, or PBMCs provided the cDNA or gDNA that served as material.

V trimming: 2 bases; J trimming: 8 bases; junction bases outside the gene matches: 5. Germline V gives CDR1 MGHRA, CDR2 YSYEKL. The CDR3 is 14 residues long. In the authors' methods: Using reference gene primer amplification, nucleated cell counts were estimated. Some clones are missing from TCRdb's copy, which holds only in-frame ones; the method was immunoSEQ multiplex PCR. Clonal size and the V and J genes are those of that table, whereas D and trimming came from the DNA. Of about 27,000 clones detected, approximately 88% appear once; the ten largest clones hold roughly 8.4%. V usage is TRBV4-1 and J usage is TRBJ1-1; 10 bases agree with TRBD1. The clonotype originates from a woman between 50 and 59 years old with active COVID-19. The sequenced sample consisted of peripheral blood. CDR3 sequence (DNA): TGCGCCAGCAGCCAATCACGGACAGGGGGGGAAGCTTTCTTT. Translation gives CASSQSRTGGEAFF.